One and the same sample provided the 26 T cell receptor beta chains below, sequenced in a study of blood T cell repertoires in COVID-19 (dated by TCRdb to the early 2020s). The library came from the immunoSEQ multiplex PCR assay. Here the immuneACCESS table is served through TCRdb, limited to in-frame sequences with V and J called. Missing clones are a known gap in these copies; in checked studies unresolved V genes cover under half, and the rest lacks a known reason. Counted in this sample were approximately 300,000 clones; 70% to 90% of them appeared once. The top ten constitute 5% to 7% of the sample. The sample taken for sequencing was peripheral blood. The receptors come from a man aged 18 to 30 who had recovered from COVID-19.

This clone has only one observation. J is TRBJ2-2 and V is TRBV19; 9 positions match TRBD2. CDR3 size: 15 residues. J gave up 1 base and V 5 bases, and 2 bases lay outside the gene matches. The V gene's germline CDR1 is LNHDA and CDR2 SQIVND (reference sequence). CDR3 bases: TGTGCCAGTAGTGCACTAGCGGGGAACACCGGGGAGCTGTTTTTT. It specifies CASSALAGNTGELFF.

V usage is TRBV6-2 or TRBV6-3 and J usage is TRBJ2-7; 12 nucleotides line up with TRBD2. The J segment lost 4 bases and the V segment lost 2 bases, leaving 21 bases of the junction unmatched. The CDR3 runs to 21 residues. Germline CDR1 reads MNHEY; CDR2 reads SVGEGT. The CDR3 DNA reads as TGTGCCAGCAGTTACCCACGGGACTACGTACTAGCGGGAGGCTTCTTTTACGAGCAGTACTTC. Protein product: CASSYPRDYVLAGGFFYEQYF.

About this clone itself: A junction end diverges from the germline sequence, so it may reflect a read error. CDR3 coding DNA: TGTGCCAGCAATTCTGGGACAGGGAGGAAGATTTTT. Encoded protein: CASNSGTGRKIF. The chain joins TRBV6-5 to TRBJ1-1, with 9 positions matching TRBD1. This CDR3 has 12 amino acids. Per germline, CDR1 MNHEY and CDR2 SVGAGI.

The chain has TRBV6-5 and TRBJ1-2, with D possibly matching TRBD1 (6 bases). Trimming stripped 7 bases from V and 6 bases from J, with 15 bases between. In germline, CDR1 is MNHEY, CDR2 SVGAGI. The CDR3 spans 13 residues. CDR3 in amino acids: CASTRTRTDGYTF. As DNA, the CDR3 is TGTGCCAGCACCAGGACCCGGACAGATGGCTACACCTTC.

This chain joins TRBV19 and TRBJ1-1; D call uncertain. This CDR3 is built from 13 residues. Trimming removed 2 bases from V and 1 base from J, with 5 bases in between. Germline V gene data show CDR1 as LNHDA and CDR2 as SQIVND (reference sequence). The CDR3 sequence: CASSINRNTEAFF. CDR3 nucleotide sequence: TGTGCCAGTAGTATAAACAGGAACACTGAAGCTTTCTTT.

The chain combines TRBV29-1 with TRBJ2-2; 10 positions match TRBD1. V trimming: 6 bases; J trimming: 5 bases; junction bases outside the gene matches: 9. CDR1 and CDR2 from the germline V gene are SQVTM and ANQGSEA. This CDR3 is built from 15 residues. The CDR3 sequence: CSVGRTGGNTGELFF. DNA for the CDR3: TGCAGCGTGGGACGGACAGGGGGTAATACCGGGGAGCTGTTTTTT.

The genes are TRBV29-1 and TRBJ1-3; 8 bases line up with TRBD1. Unmatched junction bases numbered 2, after V lost 5 bases and J lost 2 bases. The CDR3 consists of 13 residues. Germline V gene lookup returns CDR1 SQVTM and CDR2 ANQGSEA. In DNA, the CDR3 is TGCAGCGTTCGACAGGGGACTGGAAACACCATATATTTT. This codes for CSVRQGTGNTIYF.

The chain joins TRBV3-1 (or the pseudogene TRBV3-2) to TRBJ2-5; 10 nucleotides match TRBD2. CDR3 length: 19 residues. CDR1 and CDR2 from the germline V gene are LGHDT and YNNKEL (reference sequence). With V trimmed by 2 bases and J by 5 bases, 17 bases remained unmatched. DNA for the CDR3: TGTGCCAGCAGCCAAAAAGGGGCGGGGGCTAGCGGGAGTAGGGAGACCCAGTACTTC. Translation: CASSQKGAGASGSRETQYF.

This clone has a handful of counts. V is TRBV30 and J is TRBJ1-5; a weak D match, TRBD1 (6 bases). The germline V and J ends were trimmed by 2 bases and 2 bases, with 16 bases remaining between them. The CDR3 has 16 amino acids. Germline V gene data show CDR1 as GTSNPN and CDR2 as SVGIG (reference sequence). CDR3 DNA sequence: TGTGCCTGGAGTAGGGGGTGGCGAGAGGGCAATCAGCCCCAGCATTTT. Residues: CAWSRGWREGNQPQHF.

The chain uses TRBV7-8 and TRBJ2-7, with D maybe TRBD1 (5 bases). CDR3 length: 13 amino acids. Deletions cut 8 bases from V and 2 bases from J, with 13 bases between. Germline V gene lookup returns CDR1 SGHVS and CDR2 FQNEAQ. CDR3: CASRQTDPYEQYF. CDR3 coding DNA: TGTGCCAGCCGCCAGACAGACCCCTACGAGCAGTACTTC.

This chain links TRBV9 with TRBJ2-3; 15 nucleotides line up with TRBD2. Trimming cost V 4 bases and J 5 bases; bases outside gene matches: 5. CDR3 length: 16 amino acids. Germline V CDR1 and CDR2: SGDLS, YYNGEE. This chain's CDR3 is CASSTGTSGGQDTQYF. CDR3 coding DNA: TGTGCCAGCAGCACCGGGACTAGCGGGGGGCAAGATACGCAGTATTTT.

For the CDR3, the DNA is TGCGCCAGCAGTGGGCAGGTGACCAATCAGCCCCAGCATTTT. Encoded protein: CASSGQVTNQPQHF. This chain links TRBV10-2 with TRBJ1-5; D is uncertain. This CDR3 is 14 amino acids long. CDR1 is WSHSY and CDR2 is SAAADI in the germline V gene. Trimming stripped 4 bases from V and 3 bases from J, with 10 bases between.

The chain employs TRBV11-3 and TRBJ1-2; no definite D call. In germline, CDR1 is SGHNT, CDR2 YENEEA. V was pared by 3 bases and J by 4 bases, with 9 bases between. The CDR3 has 13 residues. CDR3 loop: CASSFDGGYGYTF. The CDR3 DNA reads as TGTGCCAGCAGCTTTGACGGAGGCTATGGCTACACCTTC.

This chain uses TRBV27 with TRBJ1-2; D not certain. V lost 10 bases, J lost 2 bases, and 17 bases lay in between. This CDR3 spans 14 amino acids. Germline-derived CDR1 and CDR2 are MNHEY and SMNVEV (reference sequence). The CDR3 sequence: CATTTRGANYGYTF. In DNA form, the CDR3 reads TGTGCCACCACGACCCGGGGAGCGAACTATGGCTACACCTTC.

V and J are TRBV6-5 and TRBJ2-7; D is undetermined. Germline lookup yields CDR1 MNHEY and CDR2 SVGAGI. The CDR3 loop spans 12 amino acids. V gave up 7 bases and J gave up 1 base, with 8 bases separating them. In DNA form, the CDR3 reads TGTGCCAGCAAGAGCTTGTCCTACGAGCAGTACTTC. The encoded protein is CASKSLSYEQYF.

This chain links TRBV24-1 with TRBJ2-7; D possibly corresponds to TRBD1 (6 bases). The CDR3 has 17 residues. From germline, CDR1 is KGHDR and CDR2 SFDVKD. V lost 3 bases and J lost 6, with 23 bases in between. The CDR3 loop is CATSDGYKGDTFGEQYF. The DNA for the CDR3 is TGTGCCACCAGTGATGGGTACAAAGGGGACACTTTTGGCGAGCAGTACTTC.

The rearrangement links TRBV5-1 to TRBJ2-2, with 10 positions matching TRBD1. Germline CDR1 is SGHRS and CDR2 is YFSETQ. The CDR3 has 17 amino acids. The V and J ends lost 3 bases and 4 bases, in that order; junction bases with no gene match: 9. The CDR3 nucleotides are TGCGCCAGCAGCTGGGGCCCGGGACAGGGGACCACCGGGGAGCTGTTTTTT. It yields the protein CASSWGPGQGTTGELFF.

The V and J genes are TRBV5-1 and TRBJ1-1; D gene uncertain. The V gene lost 3 bases and the J gene lost 0 bases, with 6 bases spanning the gap. From germline, CDR1 is SGHRS and CDR2 YFSETQ. The CDR3 contains 13 residues. CDR3 bases: TGCGCCAGCAGCTCGTTAGTGAACACTGAAGCTTTCTTT. Translated, it gives CASSSLVNTEAFF.

This clone was recorded once. Here the CDR3 reads CASSEPVLAGGRSEQFF. As DNA, the CDR3 is TGTGCCAGCAGCGAGCCCGTATTAGCGGGGGGGAGGAGTGAGCAGTTCTTC. The chain employs TRBV6-2 or TRBV6-3 and TRBJ2-1, with 11 bases that match TRBD2. CDR3 length: 17 amino acids. V lost 6 bases and J lost 9; bases outside the gene matches: 16. Germline V gene data show CDR1 as MNHEY and CDR2 as SVGEGT.

There are a few counts of this clone. The chain recombines TRBV7-2 with TRBJ2-7; D may be TRBD2 (7 bases). Germline assignment: CDR1 SGHTA and CDR2 FQGNSA. Trimming removed 1 base from V and 6 bases from J, with 13 bases in between. The CDR3 is 14 amino acids. CDR3 in amino acids: CASSLGGGPSEQYF. For the CDR3, the DNA is TGTGCCAGCAGCTTAGGCGGGGGCCCTTCCGAGCAGTACTTC.

The rearrangement uses TRBV7-8 and TRBJ2-7; maybe TRBD2 (6 bases). Deletions cut 1 base from V and 5 bases from J, with 9 bases between. The V gene's germline CDR1 is SGHVS and CDR2 FQNEAQ. This CDR3 has 13 amino acids. CDR3 region: CASSLDGGDEQYF. The CDR3 DNA is TGTGCCAGCAGCTTAGACGGCGGGGACGAGCAGTACTTC.

The count of this clone is one. This sequence joins TRBV11-3 and TRBJ2-1; 8 bases are a match to TRBD1. V lost 5 bases to trimming and J lost 1 base; unmatched junction nucleotides: 4. The CDR3 length is 15 residues. Germline CDR1 reads SGHNT; CDR2 reads YENEEA. This CDR3 reads CASSPDRGSYNEQFF. The CDR3 nucleotides read TGTGCCAGCAGCCCAGACAGGGGATCCTACAATGAGCAGTTCTTC.

The V gene is TRBV7-9, the J gene TRBJ2-1; TRBD1 matches 7 bases. This CDR3 is built from 16 residues. The junction had 9 bases not matched to a gene; V was cut back by 3 bases and J by 4 bases. Germline V gene data show CDR1 as SEHNR and CDR2 as FQNEAQ (reference sequence). The DNA of the CDR3 is TGTGCCAGCAGCTTGTTCGGGGACAGAGCATACAATGAGCAGTTCTTC. Residues: CASSLFGDRAYNEQFF.

The chain couples TRBV30 to TRBJ2-1; D not certain. V lost 3 bases and J lost 13, with 13 bases in between. The CDR3 is 11 residues long. Germline values: CDR1 GTSNPN, CDR2 SVGIG (reference sequence). CDR3 protein: CAWSGEVEQFF. CDR3 DNA sequence: TGTGCCTGGAGCGGAGAGGTCGAACAGTTCTTC.

CDR3 coding DNA: TGTGCCAGCAGCTTAGAAGGGGGGGACGGTGGCTACACCTTC. Encoded protein: CASSLEGGDGGYTF. The chain employs TRBV7-9 and TRBJ1-2, with D maybe TRBD1 (6 bases). CDR1 is SEHNR and CDR2 is FQNEAQ in the germline V gene (reference sequence). CDR3 length: 14 residues. V was shortened by 1 base and J by 7 bases, with 13 bases between the two germline ends.

The J gene is TRBJ2-7, the V gene TRBV3-1 (or the pseudogene TRBV3-2); D unclear. CDR3 length equals 14 residues. CDR1 is LGHDT and CDR2 is YNNKEL in the germline V gene (reference sequence). Trimming took off 4 bases at V and 0 bases at J, with 10 bases between the two ends. The CDR3 here is CASSPIRDSYEQYF. The CDR3 DNA reads as TGTGCCAGCAGCCCGATTAGAGACTCCTACGAGCAGTACTTC.